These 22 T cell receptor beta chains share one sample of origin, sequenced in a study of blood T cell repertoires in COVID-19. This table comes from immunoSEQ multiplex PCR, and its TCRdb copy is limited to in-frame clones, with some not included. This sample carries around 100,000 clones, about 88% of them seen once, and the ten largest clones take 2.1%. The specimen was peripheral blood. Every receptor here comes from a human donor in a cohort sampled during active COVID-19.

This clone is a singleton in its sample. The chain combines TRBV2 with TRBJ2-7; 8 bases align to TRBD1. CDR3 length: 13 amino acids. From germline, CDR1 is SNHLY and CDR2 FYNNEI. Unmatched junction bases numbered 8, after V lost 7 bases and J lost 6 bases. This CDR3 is CASTLGQGAEQYF. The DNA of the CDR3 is TGTGCCAGCACGCTCGGACAGGGAGCCGAGCAGTACTTC.

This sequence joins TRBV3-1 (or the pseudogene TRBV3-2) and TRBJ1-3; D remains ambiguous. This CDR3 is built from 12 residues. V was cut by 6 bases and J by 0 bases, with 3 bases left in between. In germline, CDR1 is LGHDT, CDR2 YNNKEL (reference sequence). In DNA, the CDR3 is TGTGCCAGCAGGAGCTCTGGAAACACCATATATTTT. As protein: CASRSSGNTIYF.

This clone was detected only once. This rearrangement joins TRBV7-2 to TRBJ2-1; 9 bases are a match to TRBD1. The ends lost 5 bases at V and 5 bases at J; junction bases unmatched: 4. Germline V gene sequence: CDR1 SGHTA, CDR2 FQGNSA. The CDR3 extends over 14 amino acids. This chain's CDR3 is CASSPGTGNNEQFF. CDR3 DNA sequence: TGTGCCAGCAGCCCGGGGACAGGGAACAATGAGCAGTTCTTC.

As DNA, the CDR3 is TGTGCCAGCTCACCAGCCGGCGGGAACACTGAAGCTTTCTTT. Protein: CASSPAGGNTEAFF. This chain joins TRBV18 and TRBJ1-1; D call uncertain. The germline V gene has CDR1 KGHSH and CDR2 LQKENI. The CDR3 is made up of 14 amino acids. V was pared by 2 bases and J by 1 base, with 8 bases between.

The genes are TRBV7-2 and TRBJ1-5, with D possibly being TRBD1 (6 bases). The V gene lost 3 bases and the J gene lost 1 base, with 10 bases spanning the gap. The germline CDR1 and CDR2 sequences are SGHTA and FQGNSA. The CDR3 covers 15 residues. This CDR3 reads CASSFGTPSNQPQHF. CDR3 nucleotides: TGTGCCAGCAGCTTCGGGACACCGAGCAATCAGCCCCAGCATTTT. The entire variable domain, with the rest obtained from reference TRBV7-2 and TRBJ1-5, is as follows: GAGVSQSPSNKVTEKGKDVELRCDPISGHTALYWYRQSLGQGLEFLIYFQGNSAPDKSGLPSDRFSAERTGGSVSTLTIQRTQQEDSAVYLCASSFGTPSNQPQHFGDGTRLSIL.

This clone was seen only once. The CDR3 nucleotides read TGTGCCAGCAGTGGGGACTATGGAGATACGCAGTATTTT. As protein: CASSGDYGDTQYF. The rearrangement joins TRBV27 to TRBJ2-3; TRBD2 aligns across 7 bases. Germline lookup yields CDR1 MNHEY and CDR2 SMNVEV (reference sequence). CDR3 size: 13 residues. J lost 5 bases, V lost 5 bases, and 4 bases had no gene match.

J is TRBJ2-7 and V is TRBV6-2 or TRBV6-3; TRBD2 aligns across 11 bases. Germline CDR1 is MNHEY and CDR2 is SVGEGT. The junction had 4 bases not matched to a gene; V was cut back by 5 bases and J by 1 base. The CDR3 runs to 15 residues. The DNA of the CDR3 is TGTGCCAGCAGTGCCGGGACTAGCGGATCCTACGAGCAGTACTTC. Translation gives CASSAGTSGSYEQYF.

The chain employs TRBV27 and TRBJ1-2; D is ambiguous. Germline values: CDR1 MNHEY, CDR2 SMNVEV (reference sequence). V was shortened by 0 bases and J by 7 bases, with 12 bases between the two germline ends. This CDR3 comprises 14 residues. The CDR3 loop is CASSLSDSGGGYTF. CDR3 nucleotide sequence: TGTGCCAGCAGTTTATCAGACTCGGGTGGTGGCTACACCTTC.

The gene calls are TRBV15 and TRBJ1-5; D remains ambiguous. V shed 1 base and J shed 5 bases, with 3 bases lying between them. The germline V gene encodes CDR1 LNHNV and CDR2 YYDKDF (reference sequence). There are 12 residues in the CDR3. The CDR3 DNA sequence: TGTGCCACCAGCAGAGCTTATCAGCCCCAGCATTTT. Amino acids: CATSRAYQPQHF.

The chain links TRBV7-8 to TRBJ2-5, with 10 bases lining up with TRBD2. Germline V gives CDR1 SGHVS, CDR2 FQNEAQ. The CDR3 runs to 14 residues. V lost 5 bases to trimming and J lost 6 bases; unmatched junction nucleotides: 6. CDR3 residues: CASSPSGSSKTQYF. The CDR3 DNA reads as TGTGCCAGCAGCCCTAGCGGGAGCAGTAAGACCCAGTACTTC.

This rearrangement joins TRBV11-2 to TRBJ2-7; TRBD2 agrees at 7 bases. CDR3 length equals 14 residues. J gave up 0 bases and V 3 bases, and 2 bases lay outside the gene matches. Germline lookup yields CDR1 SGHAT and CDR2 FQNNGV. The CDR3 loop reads CASSLRGFSYEQYF. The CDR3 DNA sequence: TGTGCCAGCAGCTTGCGGGGGTTCTCCTACGAGCAGTACTTC. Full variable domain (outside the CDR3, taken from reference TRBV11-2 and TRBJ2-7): EAGVAQSPRYKIIEKRQSVAFWCNPISGHATLYWYQQILGQGPKLLIQFQNNGVVDDSQLPKDRFSAERLKGVDSTLKIQPAKLEDSAVYLCASSLRGFSYEQYFGPGTRLTVT.

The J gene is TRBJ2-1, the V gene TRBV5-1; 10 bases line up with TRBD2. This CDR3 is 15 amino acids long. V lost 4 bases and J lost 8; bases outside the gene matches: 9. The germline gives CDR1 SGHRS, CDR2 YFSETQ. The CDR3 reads CASSAPTSGVYEQFF. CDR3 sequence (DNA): TGCGCCAGCAGCGCTCCCACTAGCGGGGTCTATGAGCAGTTCTTC.

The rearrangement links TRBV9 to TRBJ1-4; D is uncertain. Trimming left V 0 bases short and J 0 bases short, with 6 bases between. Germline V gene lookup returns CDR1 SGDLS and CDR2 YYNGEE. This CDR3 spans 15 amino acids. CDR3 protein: CASSVGAATNEKLFF. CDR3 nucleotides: TGTGCCAGCAGCGTAGGGGCCGCAACTAATGAAAAACTGTTTTTT. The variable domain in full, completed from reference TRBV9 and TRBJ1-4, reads DSGVTQTPKHLITATGQRVTLRCSPRSGDLSVYWYQQSLDQGLQFLIQYYNGEERAKGNILERFSAQQFPDLHSELNLSSLELGDSALYFCASSVGAATNEKLFFGSGTQLSVL.

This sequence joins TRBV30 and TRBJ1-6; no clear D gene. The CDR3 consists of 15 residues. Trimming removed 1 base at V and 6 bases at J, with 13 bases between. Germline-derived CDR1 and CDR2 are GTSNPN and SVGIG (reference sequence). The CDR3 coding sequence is TGTGCCTGGAGTGCGGGAAGGGTCGGTAATTCACCCCTCCACTTT. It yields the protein CAWSAGRVGNSPLHF. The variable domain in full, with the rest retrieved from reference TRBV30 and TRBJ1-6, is SQTIHQWPATLVQPVGSPLSLECTVEGTSNPNLYWYRQAAGRGLQLLFYSVGIGQISSEVPQNLSASRPQDRQFILSSKKLLLSDSGFYLCAWSAGRVGNSPLHFGNGTRLTVT.

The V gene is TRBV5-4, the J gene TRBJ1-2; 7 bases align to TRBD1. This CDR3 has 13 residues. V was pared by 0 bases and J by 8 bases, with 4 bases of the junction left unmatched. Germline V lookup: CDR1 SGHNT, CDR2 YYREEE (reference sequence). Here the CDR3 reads CASSLGQGGGYTF. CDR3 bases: TGTGCCAGCAGCTTGGGACAGGGTGGAGGCTACACCTTC.

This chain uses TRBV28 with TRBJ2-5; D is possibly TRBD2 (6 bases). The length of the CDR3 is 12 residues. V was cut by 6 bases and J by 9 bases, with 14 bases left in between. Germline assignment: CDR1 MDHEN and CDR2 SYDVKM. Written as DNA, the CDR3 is TGTGCCAGCAGCCTATCGGGGGAGGCCCAGTACTTC. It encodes CASSLSGEAQYF.

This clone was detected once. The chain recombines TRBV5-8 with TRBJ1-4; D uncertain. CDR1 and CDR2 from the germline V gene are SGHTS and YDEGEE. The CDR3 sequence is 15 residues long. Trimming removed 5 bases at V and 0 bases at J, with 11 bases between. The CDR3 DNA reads TGTGCCAGCAGATATGGGAGGGCAACTAATGAAAAACTGTTTTTT. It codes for CASRYGRATNEKLFF.

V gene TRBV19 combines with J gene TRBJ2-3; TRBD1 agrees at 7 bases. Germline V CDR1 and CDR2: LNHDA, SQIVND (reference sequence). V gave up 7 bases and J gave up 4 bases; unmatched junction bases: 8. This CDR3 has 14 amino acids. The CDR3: CASTPGTVPDTQYF. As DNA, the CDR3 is TGTGCCAGTACCCCCGGGACAGTGCCAGATACGCAGTATTTT.

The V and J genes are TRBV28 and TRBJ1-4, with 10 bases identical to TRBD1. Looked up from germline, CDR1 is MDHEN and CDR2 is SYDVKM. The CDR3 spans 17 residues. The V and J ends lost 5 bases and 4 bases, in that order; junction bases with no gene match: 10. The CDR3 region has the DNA TGTGCCAGCAGTAGCTGGCCGGGACAGGGGTATAATGAAAAACTGTTTTTT. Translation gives CASSSWPGQGYNEKLFF.

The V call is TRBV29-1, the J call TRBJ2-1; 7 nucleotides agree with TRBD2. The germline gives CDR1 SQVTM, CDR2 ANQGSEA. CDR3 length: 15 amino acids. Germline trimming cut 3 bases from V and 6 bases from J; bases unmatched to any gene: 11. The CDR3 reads CSVEALAVPFNEQFF. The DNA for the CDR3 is TGCAGCGTTGAGGCCCTAGCGGTACCGTTCAATGAGCAGTTCTTC.

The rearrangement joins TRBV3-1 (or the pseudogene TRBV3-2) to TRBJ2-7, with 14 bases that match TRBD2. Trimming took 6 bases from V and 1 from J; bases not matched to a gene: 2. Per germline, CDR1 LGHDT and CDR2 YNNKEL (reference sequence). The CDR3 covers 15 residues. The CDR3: CASSGTSGSSYEQYF. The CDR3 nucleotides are TGTGCCAGCAGTGGGACTAGCGGGAGTTCCTACGAGCAGTACTTC.

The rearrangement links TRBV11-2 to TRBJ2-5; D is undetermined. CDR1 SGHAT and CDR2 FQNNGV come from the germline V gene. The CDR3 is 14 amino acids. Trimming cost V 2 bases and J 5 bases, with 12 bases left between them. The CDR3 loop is CASSLFARPETQYF. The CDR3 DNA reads TGTGCCAGCAGCTTATTTGCGCGTCCGGAGACCCAGTACTTC.